This entry features one T cell receptor (beta chain) sequence. At the DNA level, this CDR3 is encoded by other sequences in the same sample as well. V lost 3 bases, J lost 0 bases, and 4 bases stayed unmatched. The CDR3 spans 16 residues. The V gene's germline CDR1 is KGHSH and CDR2 LQKENI. The entry originates in a study of Ad26.COV2.S vaccination and SARS-CoV-2 variants. Generated by immunoSEQ multiplex PCR, the TCRdb table keeps only in-frame clones and is missing some. The sample consists of roughly 700,000 clones, roughly 90% of them appearing once. Treatment: some 20 received Ad26.COV2.S at low or high dose, single or two shots; five or six received placebo; per-sample allocation not given. Sampling occurred on day 63 after the first vaccine or placebo injection.

This sample comprised peripheral blood, obtained in a trial of Ad26.COV2.S vaccine versus placebo. The V call is TRBV18, the J call TRBJ2-3, with 9 positions matching TRBD2. The source of this sequence is a person aged 18-65 years who received the Ad26.COV2.S COVID-19 vaccine or a placebo. The CDR3 loop is CASSPAGGASTDTQYF. The DNA for the CDR3 is TGTGCCAGCTCACCGGCGGGAGGGGCGAGCACAGATACGCAGTATTTT.